This T cell receptor (beta chain) was recovered during a study of regulatory T cells in long-lasting Graves disease. Study results and caveats: Relative to newly diagnosed Graves' patients, persistent ones had lower TCR diversity.

Time point in this sample: newly diagnosed GD, antithyroid drugs for less than 3 months. The TCR library was made from RNA extracted from PBMCs. Patients came through an endocrinology department, and that department was in Xi'an, China. This clonotype was detected many times. Antigen specificity is unknown. Arm-PCR of CDR3 regions and iRepertoire HTBI primers were used to build TCR beta libraries. One entry per CDR3 protein, called by TCRdb with MiXCR from the multiplex PCR reads. The sample lists 350,000 to 450,000 distinct CDR3 sequences; roughly a sixth were seen once. Another study also made use of these data, one on T cells in Graves' hyperthyroidism and ophthalmopathy. That paper notes: Lactation, pregnancy, other autoimmune disease or uncontrolled infection led to exclusion of patients. TCR CDR3 underwent first-round RT-PCR with the HTBI primer set.

The sequence was obtained from a middle-aged man with Graves disease. The sequencing here drew on peripheral blood mononuclear cells (PBMCs), taken at new diagnosis, from a patient treated with antithyroid drugs.

CDR3 in DNA: TGTGCCAGCAGTCAAACCACAGGGGTAGGCACAGATACGCAGTATTTT. It yields the protein CASSQTTGVGTDTQYF. The V gene is TRBV28, the J gene TRBJ2-3, with 7 bases aligning to TRBD1. Trimming cost V 5 bases and J 1 base; bases outside gene matches: 9. Germline lookup yields CDR1 MDHEN and CDR2 SYDVKM. The CDR3 extends over 16 amino acids.